These T cell receptor beta chains were read from a single sample in a study of vaccination and CD4 T cells after COVID-19. TCRdb re-analysed the PCR reads in MiXCR, keeping a single row per CDR3 protein. The repertoire holds 4,600 or so distinct CDR3 sequences, with around three fifths as singletons. These receptors have no known antigen. Sequencing input: CD4+ T cells from blood, cultured in vitro. These receptors were collected from a human donor in good health. Each CDR3 is given with its conserved first and last residue. A D gene is named only where the DNA matches it firmly. Only some rows state a clone size, as once, few, many or a class for expanded clones.

- | few | TRBJ1-2 | 14 | TRBV15 | CATSRVRTPSSYTF | TGTGCCACCAGCAGAGTACGGACCCCCTCGTCTTACACCTTC
- | - | TRBJ2-7 | 15 | TRBV5-4 | CASSLGGVLGYEQYF | TGTGCCAGCAGCCTCGGGGGAGTGTTGGGATACGAGCAGTACTTC
TRBD1 | - | TRBJ1-1 | 15 | TRBV5-1 | CASSVGDRVNTEAFF | TGCGCCAGCAGTGTGGGCGACAGGGTCAACACTGAAGCTTTCTTT
- | once | TRBJ1-1 | 15 | TRBV7-2 | CASSPQGRLNTEAFF | TGTGCCAGCAGCCCGCAGGGGCGGCTGAACACTGAAGCTTTCTTT
TRBD1 | - | TRBJ2-7 | 15 | TRBV20-1 | CSAPRVGTGDHEQYF | TGCAGTGCTCCCCGGGTGGGGACAGGGGACCACGAGCAGTACTTC
TRBD1 | - | TRBJ1-5 | 14 | TRBV7-2 | CASSFIGGDQPQHF | TGTGCCAGCAGCTTTATAGGGGGCGATCAGCCCCAGCATTTT
TRBD1 | - | TRBJ1-2 | 18 | TRBV19 | CASSILRDREVPNYGYTF | TGTGCCAGTAGTATCCTGAGGGACAGGGAGGTCCCTAACTATGGCTACACCTTC
- | - | TRBJ2-1 | 18 | TRBV24-1 | CATSDPSGAGASYNEQFF | TGTGCCACCAGTGACCCCTCGGGGGCGGGGGCATCCTACAATGAGCAGTTCTTC
TRBD1 | few | TRBJ1-5 | 14 | TRBV7-2 | CASSRTGLNQPQHF | TGTGCCAGCAGTCGGACAGGCCTCAATCAGCCCCAGCATTTT
TRBD2 | - | TRBJ2-1 | 15 | TRBV6-2/TRBV6-3 | CASSSSGGAGNEQFF | TGTGCCAGCAGCTCTAGCGGGGGGGCGGGGAATGAGCAGTTCTTC
TRBD2 | - | TRBJ2-7 | 16 | TRBV5-1 | CASSVTSGPPRGEQYF | TGCGCCAGCAGCGTGACTAGCGGGCCCCCCAGGGGCGAGCAGTACTTC
- | once | TRBJ1-2 | 18 | TRBV28 | CASSPVVNNPGKDYGYTF | TGTGCCAGCAGTCCTGTTGTCAACAACCCAGGGAAGGACTATGGCTACACCTTC
- | few | TRBJ2-7 | 13 | TRBV27 | CASSYRELNEQYF | TGTGCCAGCAGTTACAGAGAATTGAACGAGCAGTACTTC
TRBD2 | - | TRBJ2-3 | 15 | TRBV20-1 | CSATTLAGGFDTQYF | TGCAGTGCGACTACACTAGCGGGAGGGTTCGATACGCAGTATTTT
- | - | TRBJ2-7 | 14 | TRBV5-6 | CASRDQNPRVLQYF | TGTGCCAGCAGGGATCAGAACCCAAGGGTGCTTCAGTACTTC
- | - | TRBJ2-5 | 15 | TRBV15 | CATSRPGGLKETQYF | TGTGCCACCAGCAGACCCGGGGGGCTTAAAGAGACCCAGTACTTC
- | few | TRBJ1-1 | 18 | TRBV4-3 | CASSAAGAFGFMNTEAFF | TGCGCCAGCTCTGCGGCCGGAGCCTTTGGGTTCATGAACACTGAAGCTTTCTTT
- | - | TRBJ2-2 | 15 | TRBV19 | CASSITGTWTGELFF | TGTGCCAGTAGTATTACAGGGACGTGGACCGGGGAGCTGTTTTTT
TRBD1 | once | TRBJ1-6 | 16 | TRBV5-4 | CASSWEGQGAGSPLHF | TGTGCCAGCAGCTGGGAAGGACAGGGGGCGGGTTCACCCCTCCACTTT
TRBD1 | - | TRBJ1-1 | 12 | TRBV29-1 | CSVGQGAAEAFF | TGCAGCGTCGGACAGGGGGCCGCAGAAGCTTTCTTT
TRBD2 | - | TRBJ2-3 | 15 | TRBV7-9 | CASSLEREARDTQYF | TGTGCCAGCAGCTTAGAGCGGGAGGCCCGGGATACGCAGTATTTT
- | - | TRBJ2-3 | 13 | TRBV19 | CASSLQGADTQYF | TGTGCCAGTAGCCTTCAGGGTGCAGATACGCAGTATTTT
TRBD1 | - | TRBJ1-1 | 14 | TRBV29-1 | CSALDRPLNTEAFF | TGCAGCGCCCTGGACAGGCCTTTGAACACTGAAGCTTTCTTT
- | - | TRBJ1-5 | 15 | TRBV6-5 | CASSYSGGARQPQHF | TGTGCCAGCAGTTACTCGGGGGGGGCTAGGCAGCCCCAGCATTTT
- | - | TRBJ1-1 | 15 | TRBV10-1 | CASSANTGLNTEAFF | TGCGCCAGCAGTGCGAACACGGGGCTGAACACTGAAGCTTTCTTT
- | - | TRBJ2-7 | 16 | TRBV18 | CASSPRGGADSGEQYF | TGTGCCAGCTCACCACGGGGGGGCGCGGATTCGGGGGAGCAGTACTTC
TRBD1 | - | TRBJ2-2 | 15 | TRBV27 | CASRTGTGYTGELFF | TGTGCCAGCAGGACCGGGACAGGGTACACCGGGGAGCTGTTTTTT
- | - | TRBJ2-7 | 14 | TRBV7-2 | CASSLSQGSNEQYF | TGTGCCAGCAGCTTATCTCAGGGTTCCAACGAGCAGTACTTC